The 17 T cell receptor beta chains given below trace back to one sample, sequenced in a study of blood T cell repertoires in COVID-19. Here immunoSEQ multiplex PCR was the method, and the copy in TCRdb shows in-frame clones only, minus some. Of 110,000 to 150,000 clones listed, around four fifths are singletons. The sample consisted of PBMCs or T cells enriched from blood (not recorded which). Receptor source: a woman in her forties who had recovered from COVID-19.

The chain has TRBV5-1 and TRBJ1-3; D not certain. This CDR3 spans 16 amino acids. Germline V CDR1 and CDR2: SGHRS, YFSETQ. Trimming stripped 4 bases from V and 0 bases from J, with 14 bases between. The CDR3 bases are TGCGCCAGCAGCGCGGACGGGGAATCCTCTGGAAACACCATATATTTT. Its translation: CASSADGESSGNTIYF.

The chain carries TRBV10-3 and TRBJ2-7, with TRBD1 matching over 9 bases. Trimming removed 2 bases from V and 2 bases from J; junction bases left unmatched: 7. The germline CDR1 and CDR2 sequences are ENHRY and SYGVKD. The CDR3 runs to 16 residues. The CDR3 here is CAISERGDRATYEQYF. CDR3 nucleotide sequence: TGTGCCATCAGTGAGAGAGGGGACAGGGCGACCTACGAGCAGTACTTC.

The V gene is TRBV7-6, the J gene TRBJ2-1; TRBD1 might be the D (7 bases). Trimming took off 4 bases at V and 9 bases at J, with 22 bases between the two ends. The germline gives CDR1 SGHVS, CDR2 FNYEAQ. The CDR3 is 16 residues long. As DNA, the CDR3 is TGTGCCAGCAGCTCAGGGGGGTGGCAGATGATGGGTGAGCAGTTCTTC. It specifies CASSSGGWQMMGEQFF.

This chain links TRBV28 with TRBJ2-7, with D maybe TRBD1 (6 bases). In germline, CDR1 is MDHEN, CDR2 SYDVKM. V shed 7 bases and J shed 2 bases, with 18 bases lying between them. This CDR3 comprises 15 residues. The CDR3 sequence is CASTLGQFLPYEQYF. The CDR3 bases are TGTGCCAGCACCCTAGGACAGTTTCTTCCCTACGAGCAGTACTTC.

This sequence joins TRBV29-1 and TRBJ2-7; D is possibly TRBD1 (6 bases). The CDR3 loop spans 15 amino acids. Between the trimmed V and J ends, which lost 5 bases and 2 bases, there was a span of 19 bases. The germline V gene encodes CDR1 SQVTM and CDR2 ANQGSEA. The CDR3 loop reads CSVSQGNSLTYEQYF. CDR3 sequence (DNA): TGCAGCGTTAGCCAGGGGAATAGCCTTACCTACGAGCAGTACTTC.

This clone showed up many times. Other DNA sequences in this sample translate to the same CDR3. The rearrangement joins TRBV24-1 to TRBJ2-2; 8 bases are shared with TRBD1. Germline CDR1 and CDR2: KGHDR and SFDVKD. The CDR3 loop spans 13 amino acids. V dropped 9 bases and J dropped 1; count of bases not matched to a gene: 0. The CDR3 DNA sequence: TGTGCCACCGGACAGGGGAACACCGGGGAGCTGTTTTTT. This gives the protein CATGQGNTGELFF.

The chain recombines TRBV30 with TRBJ1-4, with D maybe TRBD1 (5 bases). This CDR3 spans 14 amino acids. V lost 3 bases to trimming and J lost 0 bases, with 8 bases between them. CDR1 is GTSNPN, CDR2 SVGIG, per germline (reference sequence). This CDR3 is CAWSPDTTNEKLFF. The CDR3 nucleotides read TGTGCCTGGAGCCCGGACACAACTAATGAAAAACTGTTTTTT. The variable domain in full, with the rest retrieved from reference TRBV30 and TRBJ1-4, is SQTIHQWPATLVQPVGSPLSLECTVEGTSNPNLYWYRQAAGRGLQLLFYSVGIGQISSEVPQNLSASRPQDRQFILSSKKLLLSDSGFYLCAWSPDTTNEKLFFGSGTQLSVL.

This chain connects TRBV9 to TRBJ2-1, with D possibly being TRBD2 (7 bases). V was clipped by 4 bases and J by 0 bases, with 14 bases between them. Germline V gene sequence: CDR1 SGDLS, CDR2 YYNGEE. The CDR3 runs to 16 residues. CDR3 amino acids: CASSPTGGASYNEQFF. CDR3 in DNA: TGTGCCAGCAGCCCCACGGGGGGCGCCTCCTACAATGAGCAGTTCTTC.

V is TRBV30 and J is TRBJ1-1; 7 nucleotides align to TRBD1. This CDR3 region has 11 residues. V lost 7 bases and J lost 3; bases outside the gene matches: 2. In germline, CDR1 is GTSNPN, CDR2 SVGIG (reference sequence). The CDR3 is CASDRDTEAFF. CDR3 nucleotides: TGTGCCTCCGACAGGGACACTGAAGCTTTCTTT.

This clone was counted once. The gene calls are TRBV19 and TRBJ2-6; D possibly corresponds to TRBD1 (5 bases). This CDR3 region has 18 residues. Trimming stripped 3 bases from V and 0 bases from J, with 15 bases between. Germline assignment: CDR1 LNHDA and CDR2 SQIVND (reference sequence). CDR3 in DNA: TGTGCCAGTAGTATTCGTCAGGGCTACCCCTCTGGGGCCAACGTCCTGACTTTC. Its translation: CASSIRQGYPSGANVLTF.

In its sample, this clone was seen once. V gene TRBV4-1 combines with J gene TRBJ1-3; TRBD1 agrees at 11 bases. Germline trimming cut 2 bases from V and 5 bases from J; bases unmatched to any gene: 11. Germline V gene lookup returns CDR1 MGHRA and CDR2 YSYEKL. CDR3 length: 18 residues. CDR3 sequence reads: CASSQLREGTGGRNTIYF. The CDR3 DNA is TGCGCCAGCAGCCAATTGAGAGAGGGGACAGGGGGTAGAAACACCATATATTTT.

In its sample, this clone was seen many times. The chain is built from TRBV12-3 or TRBV12-4 and TRBJ1-1, with TRBD1 as a possible D gene (6 bases). The CDR3 runs to 13 residues. The V end lost 2 bases, the J end lost 4 bases, and 8 bases lay between the germline ends. CDR3 in amino acids: CASSLTGSTEAFF. The CDR3 nucleotides are TGTGCCAGCAGTTTAACAGGGAGCACTGAAGCTTTCTTT.

CDR3 sequence reads: CASSMRGAYNEQFF. The DNA of the CDR3 is TGTGCCAGTAGTATGCGGGGGGCCTACAATGAGCAGTTCTTC. The chain carries TRBV19 and TRBJ2-1; the match to TRBD2 covers 8 bases. The CDR3 runs 14 residues. V trimming: 3 bases; J trimming: 2 bases; junction bases outside the gene matches: 0. Germline CDR1 is LNHDA and CDR2 is SQIVND (reference sequence).

The V gene is TRBV6-5, the J gene TRBJ1-5; the D is unclear. The germline gives CDR1 MNHEY, CDR2 SVGAGI. The CDR3 sequence is 13 residues long. V lost 2 bases to trimming and J lost 3 bases, with 5 bases between them. The CDR3 nucleotides are TGTGCCAGCAGTTACCAGATCAATCAGCCCCAGCATTTT. Protein product: CASSYQINQPQHF.

CDR3 DNA: TGTGCCAGCAGCCTCGGGGGGGGCAATGAGCAGTTCTTC. Its translation is CASSLGGGNEQFF. The chain combines TRBV12-3 or TRBV12-4 with TRBJ2-1, with TRBD2 identical over 8 bases. V shed 6 bases, J shed 6 bases, and the junction held 4 bases outside the gene matches. The CDR3 has 13 residues.

This clone was recorded a few times. This clone may be a read error of a much larger clone one base away. This chain connects TRBV11-1 to TRBJ1-1; D gene ambiguous. The V end lost 1 base, the J end lost 3 bases, and 15 bases lay between the germline ends. Germline values: CDR1 SGHAT, CDR2 FQDESV (reference sequence). This CDR3 is built from 16 residues. As DNA, the CDR3 is TGTGCCAGCAGCTTAGGGTCGCGGGTTCGGGACACTGAAGCTTTCTTT. Its protein product is CASSLGSRVRDTEAFF. Looking up the rest from reference TRBV11-1 and TRBJ1-1 gives the full variable domain: EAEVAQSPRYKITEKSQAVAFWCDPISGHATLYWYRQILGQGPELLVQFQDESVVDDSQLPKDRFSAERLKGVDSTLKIQPAELGDSAMYLCASSLGSRVRDTEAFFGQGTRLTVV.

This chain uses TRBV4-1 with TRBJ2-1, with 10 bases matching TRBD2. V lost 2 bases to trimming and J lost 5 bases; unmatched junction nucleotides: 6. The germline CDR1 and CDR2 sequences are MGHRA and YSYEKL. This CDR3 has 16 amino acids. CDR3 in amino acids: CASSQTNSGRNNEQFF. The CDR3 bases are TGCGCCAGCAGCCAAACAAATAGCGGGAGGAACAATGAGCAGTTCTTC.